Described below is a single T cell receptor (beta chain) sequence and its context. The data derive from a study of technical replicates of blood from several donors. The junction had 14 bases not matched to a gene; V was cut back by 6 bases and J by 1 base. CDR3 length: 18 residues. Per the germline V gene, CDR1 is MDHEN and CDR2 is SYDVKM. Libraries were prepared by immunoSEQ multiplex PCR; TCRdb keeps only in-frame clonotypes and omits some of them. The table lists about 85,000 clones, around 94% of them singletons, with roughly 0.25% in the top ten. This TCR was recovered from a human donor in good health. The V call is TRBV28, the J call TRBJ2-1, with 8 positions matching TRBD1. The sample taken for sequencing was T cells isolated from PBMCs. This chain's CDR3 is CASRTSLFRTGSYNEQFF. The CDR3 region has the DNA TGTGCCAGCAGAACCAGTCTTTTTCGGACAGGGTCCTACAATGAGCAGTTCTTC.